The clone carrying this T cell receptor (beta chain) was seen just once. This sample is drawn from a study of blood T cell repertoires in COVID-19. Assay: immunoSEQ multiplex PCR; the TCRdb copy retains only in-frame clones and omits some. The repertoire holds 200,000 to 250,000 clones, with about 90% as singletons. Sample: peripheral blood. This receptor was identified in a man aged 18 to 30 with active or convalescent COVID-19.

CDR3 in DNA: TGCGCCAGCAGCCCACAGACAGGGTCTTCTAATTCACCCCTCCACTTT. Its protein product is CASSPQTGSSNSPLHF. The rearrangement joins TRBV5-1 to TRBJ1-6; TRBD1 aligns across 7 bases. Germline-derived CDR1 and CDR2 are SGHRS and YFSETQ. J gave up 6 bases and V 4 bases, and 10 bases lay outside the gene matches. The CDR3 is 16 residues long.